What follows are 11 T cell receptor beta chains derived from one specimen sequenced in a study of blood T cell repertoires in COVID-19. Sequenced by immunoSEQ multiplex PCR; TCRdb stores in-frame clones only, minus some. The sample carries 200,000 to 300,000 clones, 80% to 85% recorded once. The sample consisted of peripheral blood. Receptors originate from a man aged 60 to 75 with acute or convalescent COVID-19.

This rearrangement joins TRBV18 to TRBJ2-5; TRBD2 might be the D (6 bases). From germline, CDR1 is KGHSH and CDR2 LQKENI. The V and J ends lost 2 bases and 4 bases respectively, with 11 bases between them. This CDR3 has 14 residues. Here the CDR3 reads CASSPGGGLETQYF. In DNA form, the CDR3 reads TGTGCCAGCTCACCAGGAGGAGGGTTAGAGACCCAGTACTTC.

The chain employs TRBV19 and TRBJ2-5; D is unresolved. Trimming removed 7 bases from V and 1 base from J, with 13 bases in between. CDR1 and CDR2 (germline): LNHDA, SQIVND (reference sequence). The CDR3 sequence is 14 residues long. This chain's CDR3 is CASNTLSGQETQYF. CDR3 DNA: TGTGCCAGTAATACGCTTTCGGGCCAAGAGACCCAGTACTTC.

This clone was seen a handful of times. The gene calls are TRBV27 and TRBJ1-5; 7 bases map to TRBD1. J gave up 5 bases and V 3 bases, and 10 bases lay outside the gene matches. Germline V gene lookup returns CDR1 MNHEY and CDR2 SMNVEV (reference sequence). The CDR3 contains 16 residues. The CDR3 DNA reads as TGTGCCAGCAGTTTGGGAACTAAGGGGGCAGATCAGCCCCAGCATTTT. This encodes CASSLGTKGADQPQHF.

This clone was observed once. DNA of the CDR3: TGTGCCAGTAGTAGCGGCCATGAGAGGGTCTATGGCTACACCTTC. It is translated as CASSSGHERVYGYTF. This chain connects TRBV19 to TRBJ1-2; D ambiguous. Trimming shortened V by 4 bases and J by 4 bases, and 16 bases separated the two germline ends. The CDR3 sequence is 15 residues long. Germline V gene data show CDR1 as LNHDA and CDR2 as SQIVND (reference sequence).

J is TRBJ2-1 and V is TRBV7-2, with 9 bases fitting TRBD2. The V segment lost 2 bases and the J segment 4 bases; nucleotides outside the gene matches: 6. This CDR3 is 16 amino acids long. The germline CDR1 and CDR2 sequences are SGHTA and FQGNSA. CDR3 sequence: CASSLKVAGGYNEQFF. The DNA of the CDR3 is TGTGCCAGCAGCTTAAAGGTGGCGGGAGGGTACAATGAGCAGTTCTTC.

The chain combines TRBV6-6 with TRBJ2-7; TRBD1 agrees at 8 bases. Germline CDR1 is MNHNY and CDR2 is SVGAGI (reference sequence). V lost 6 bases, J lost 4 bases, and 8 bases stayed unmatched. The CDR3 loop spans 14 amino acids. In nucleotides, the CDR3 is TGTGCCAGCAGGGGAGGACAGGGAAGATACGAGCAGTACTTC. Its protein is CASRGGQGRYEQYF.

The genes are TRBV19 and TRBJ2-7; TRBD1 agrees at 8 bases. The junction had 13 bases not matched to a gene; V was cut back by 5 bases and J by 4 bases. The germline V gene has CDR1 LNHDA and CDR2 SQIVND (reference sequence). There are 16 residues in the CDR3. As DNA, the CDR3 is TGTGCCAGTAGTGCCCCACCAGGGGGCCTGGGTTACGAGCAGTACTTC. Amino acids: CASSAPPGGLGYEQYF. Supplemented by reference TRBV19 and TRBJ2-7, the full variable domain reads DGGITQSPKYLFRKEGQNVTLSCEQNLNHDAMYWYRQDPGQGLRLIYYSQIVNDFQKGDIAEGYSVSREKKESFPLTVTSAQKNPTAFYLCASSAPPGGLGYEQYFGPGTRLTVT.

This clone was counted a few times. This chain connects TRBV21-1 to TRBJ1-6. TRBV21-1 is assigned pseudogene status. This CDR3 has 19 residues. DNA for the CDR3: TGTGCCAGCAGCCCCCCGGGAGGCCCCTACGCATCCTATAATTCACCCCTCCACTTT. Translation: CASSPPGGPYASYNSPLHF.

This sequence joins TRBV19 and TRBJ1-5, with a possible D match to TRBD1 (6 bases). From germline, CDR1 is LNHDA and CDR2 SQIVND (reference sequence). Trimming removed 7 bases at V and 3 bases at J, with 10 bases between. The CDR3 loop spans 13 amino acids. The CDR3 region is CASKGQNNQPQHF. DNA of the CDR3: TGTGCCAGTAAAGGACAGAACAATCAGCCCCAGCATTTT.

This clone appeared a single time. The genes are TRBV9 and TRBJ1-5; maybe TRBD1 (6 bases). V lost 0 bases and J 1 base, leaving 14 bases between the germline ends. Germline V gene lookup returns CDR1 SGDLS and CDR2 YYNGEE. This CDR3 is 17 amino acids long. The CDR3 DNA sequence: TGTGCCAGCAGCGTAGGAGACCACCAGGGGAGCAATCAGCCCCAGCATTTT. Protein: CASSVGDHQGSNQPQHF.

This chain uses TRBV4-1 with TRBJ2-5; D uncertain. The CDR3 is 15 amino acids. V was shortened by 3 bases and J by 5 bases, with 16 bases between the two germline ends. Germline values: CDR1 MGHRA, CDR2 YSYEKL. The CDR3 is CASSHAGTGKETQYF. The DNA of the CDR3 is TGCGCCAGCAGCCACGCTGGAACGGGTAAGGAGACCCAGTACTTC.